The T cell receptor (beta chain) under discussion was sequenced for a study of blood T cell repertoires in COVID-19. Clones were sequenced by immunoSEQ multiplex PCR, and TCRdb holds only the in-frame ones, with some missing. The sample lists around 120,000 clones; approximately 80% were seen once. Trimming cost V 0 bases and J 6 bases, with 11 bases left between them. CDR3 length: 14 residues. Germline CDR1 GTSNPN, CDR2 SVGIG (reference sequence). The chain joins TRBV30 to TRBJ1-4, with D unclear. The sequence came from a man between 65 and 85 years old with active or convalescent COVID-19. The sample was peripheral blood. CDR3 sequence: CAWSVLVSDEKLFF. Here the CDR3 DNA reads TGTGCCTGGAGTGTACTAGTTTCTGATGAAAAACTGTTTTTT.